This T cell receptor (beta chain) was documented in a study of blood T cell repertoires in COVID-19. Ages ranged from about 18 to 100 years, with residence in about 23 US areas. TCRdb's copy holds only in-frame clones and misses some; the assay was immunoSEQ multiplex PCR. The table has fewer than 350,000 clones, around 88% seen once. The germline gives CDR1 LGHNA, CDR2 YSLEER. Trimming took off 0 bases at V and 3 bases at J, with 11 bases between the two ends. The CDR3 is made up of 15 amino acids. The source of this sequence is a woman between 40 and 55 years old who had recovered from COVID-19. The sequencing sample was made of PBMCs or T cells enriched from blood (not recorded which). The gene calls are TRBV4-3 and TRBJ2-5; D is ambiguous. The CDR3 nucleotides are TGCGCCAGCAGCCAAGACGCTGACAACGAAGAGACCCAGTACTTC. Translated, it gives CASSQDADNEETQYF.